The clone carrying this T cell receptor beta chain showed up just once. Its antigen is currently unknown. The sample belongs to a study of cytomegalovirus exposure and HLA in healthy donors. Overall study findings and caveats: Diagnosis of cytomegalovirus status made by the classifier reportedly showed high specificity and sensitivity.

This table comes from immunoSEQ multiplex PCR, and its TCRdb copy is limited to in-frame clones, with some not included. The table lists around 60,000 clones, about 92% of them singletons. CDR1 and CDR2 from the germline V gene are SEHNR and FQNEAQ (reference sequence). This CDR3 is built from 13 residues. Trimming shortened V by 3 bases and J by 3 bases, and 8 bases separated the two germline ends. The sequence was collected from a woman aged 18-29 years in good health and CMV-seronegative. The sample taken for sequencing was PBMCs. The chain has TRBV7-9 and TRBJ2-5; tentatively, D is TRBD2 (6 bases). CDR3 DNA: TGTGCCAGCAGCTTTTGGGGGGAAGAGACCCAGTACTTC. Translating it yields CASSFWGEETQYF. Drawing the rest from reference TRBV7-9 and TRBJ2-5, the complete variable domain is DTGVSQNPRHKITKRGQNVTFRCDPISEHNRLYWYRQTLGQGPEFLTYFQNEAQLEKSRLLSDRFSAERPKGSFSTLEIQRTEQGDSAMYLCASSFWGEETQYFGPGTRLLVL.